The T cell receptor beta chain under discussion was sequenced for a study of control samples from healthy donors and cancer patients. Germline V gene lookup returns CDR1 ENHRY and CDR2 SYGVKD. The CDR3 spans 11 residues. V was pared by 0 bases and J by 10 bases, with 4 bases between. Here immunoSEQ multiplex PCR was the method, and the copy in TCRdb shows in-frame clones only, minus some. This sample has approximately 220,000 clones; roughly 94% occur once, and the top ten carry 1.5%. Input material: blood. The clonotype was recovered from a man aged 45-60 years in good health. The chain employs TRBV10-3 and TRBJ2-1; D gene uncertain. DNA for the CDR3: TGTGCCATCAGTGAGTCTCAGGAGCAGTTCTTC. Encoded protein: CAISESQEQFF.